Each of the 4 T cell receptor beta chains below was sequenced from the same sample in a study of blood T cell repertoires in COVID-19. Profiling relied on immunoSEQ multiplex PCR, and the TCRdb table lists in-frame clones only, not all of them. The sample includes about 130,000 clones, around 88% of them seen just once. Sequenced material: peripheral blood. Receptor source: a human donor in a cohort sampled during active COVID-19.

This chain joins TRBV28 and TRBJ2-1; 8 bases match TRBD2. The CDR3 contains 17 residues. V lost 3 bases and J lost 1; bases outside the gene matches: 8. CDR1 is MDHEN and CDR2 is SYDVKM in the germline V gene. The CDR3 DNA is TGTGCCAGCAGTTTTAATCCGGGACTAGATTCCTACAATGAGCAGTTCTTC. It encodes CASSFNPGLDSYNEQFF.

The chain links TRBV18 to TRBJ1-1, with D possibly TRBD1 on 6 matching bases. This CDR3 is 15 amino acids long. From germline, CDR1 is KGHSH and CDR2 LQKENI. The V end lost 2 bases, the J end lost 11 bases, and 21 bases lay between the germline ends. The CDR3 protein is CASSPISGQLASAFF. CDR3 nucleotide sequence: TGTGCCAGCTCACCAATATCGGGACAACTCGCTTCGGCTTTCTTT.

V and J are TRBV5-1 and TRBJ2-5; 9 nucleotides agree with TRBD2. Per germline, CDR1 SGHRS and CDR2 YFSETQ. Germline trimming cut 7 bases from V and 5 bases from J; bases unmatched to any gene: 6. The CDR3 is made up of 13 amino acids. The CDR3 coding sequence is TGCGCCAGCCGCGGACTAGCGAAGGAGACCCAGTACTTC. The encoded protein is CASRGLAKETQYF.

This chain connects TRBV10-3 to TRBJ2-3; TRBD1 is a possible D gene (5 bases). CDR3 length equals 16 residues. Germline values: CDR1 ENHRY, CDR2 SYGVKD. The germline V and J ends were trimmed by 2 bases and 0 bases, with 12 bases remaining between them. CDR3 residues: CAISERGQTSTDTQYF. The CDR3 region has the DNA TGTGCCATCAGTGAGAGGGGCCAGACTAGCACAGATACGCAGTATTTT.